This T cell receptor beta chain was observed in a study of T cell repertoires in cytomegalovirus infection. In the study overall: Indicated by public TCR beta signatures were CMV infection and matching HLA type. Study results and caveats: The ex vivo response was dominated by HLA-C-restricted CMV-specific TCR beta clonotypes.

CDR3 size: 14 residues. CDR1 is LNHDA and CDR2 is SQIVND in the germline V gene (reference sequence). Trimming took off 3 bases at V and 2 bases at J, with 9 bases between the two ends. TCRdb analysed the reads with MiXCR anew, one entry per CDR3 protein. The repertoire consists of under 450,000 distinct CDR3 sequences, with approximately 35% occurring once and the leading ten covering around an eighth. On this clonotype itself: Its specificity is unknown.

Sequences were derived from cultured PBMCs, sampled from culture after CMV antigen stimulation. The chain combines TRBV19 with TRBJ2-3, with a possible D match to TRBD2 (6 bases). This TCR derives from a human donor in good health (CMV status not recorded). Some clones in this sample may be carry-over from other donors' samples. This chain's CDR3 is CASSILALTDTQYF. The DNA for the CDR3 is TGTGCCAGTAGTATTCTAGCGCTCACAGATACGCAGTATTTT.